This TCR beta chain was recovered during a study of metastatic and nonmetastatic thyroid tumors (dated by TCRdb to between 2020 and 2021). As for the study more broadly: The researchers compared repertoires between peripheral blood samples and tumor or nodule tissue samples from patients with malignant or benign thyroid disease. General study outcomes and caveats: In both blood and tumor samples, TCR beta diversity was reported to be significantly higher in malignant tumors than in benign nodules.

The CDR3 contains 14 residues, cysteine and phenylalanine counted. Solely the CDR3 DNA is kept, with 42 bases framed from the first base. CDR1 and CDR2 are read off the germline V gene as SNHLY and FYNNEI. Trimming takes 6 bases off V and 0 bases off J; junction bases not matched to a gene: 2. Regarding this clone: This clone's antigen is unknown. Base quality data are lacking; no much larger clone is found one base away.

The receptor library was made with PCR. Sequencing was performed on an Illumina HiSeq 4000. The TCR beta-chain CDR3 region of each patient was profiled by high-throughput sequencing. The authors processed their data as follows. A classifier to discriminate distant-metastatic papillary thyroid cancer patients was built from CDR3 differences across clinicopathological groups. To measure repertoire diversity the researchers used the Shannon index, while the Morisita-Horn index served to gauge how similar the tumor and blood repertoires were. TCRdb reprocessed the public reads (quality trimming at Q25 with fastp, clone calling with MiXCR) and kept in-frame beta chains. TCRdb, not the original authors, processed these V and J calls. This sample gives approximately 25,000 clones in total; about 26% of them show up just once. About a sixth of the sample comes from the top ten. No patient had received any treatment before thyroid surgery. The study retrospectively analysed patient clinical samples collected from about 2012 to 2018 using T-cell receptor beta sequencing.

Sequencing was done on a sample of blood. The chain was built from TRBV2 and TRBJ2-7, and 10 bases in between align with TRBD1. The TCR sequence derives from a male donor with papillary thyroid cancer or a benign thyroid nodule (not recorded which). Some clones in this sample may be carry-over from other donors' samples. The DNA reads as follows: TGTGCCAGCAGGAGGACAGGGGGCTCCTACGAGCAGTACTTC. It specifies CASRRTGGSYEQYF.